The rows below give T cell receptor beta chains drawn from one sample of a study of chemoradiotherapy in HPV16-positive cancers. Here immunoSEQ multiplex PCR was the method, and the copy in TCRdb shows in-frame clones only, minus some. The sample shows about 17,000 clones, roughly 90% of them seen only once. Here the sequenced sample was blood, taken from a patient who underwent chemoradiotherapy. Receptors originate from a human donor with HPV-associated anogenital cancer. Each CDR3 is given with its conserved first and last residue. D genes are given only for firm matches. Clone size is stated in some rows and not others, as once, few, many or a class when expanded.

V	size	D	J	DNA	CDR3
TRBV5-1	once	TRBD1	TRBJ2-1	TGCGCCAGCAGCTCACAGGGGGCAGGGAATGAGCAGTTCTTC	CASSSQGAGNEQFF
TRBV6-6	once	TRBD2	TRBJ2-5	TGTGCCAGCAGGGAGCGGGGCCCCCAAGAGACCCAGTACTTC	CASRERGPQETQYF
TRBV13	-	-	TRBJ1-3	TGTGCCAGCAGCCTGGGGGGCAGCTCTGGAAACACCATATATTTT	CASSLGGSSGNTIYF
TRBV18	-	TRBD2	TRBJ2-2	TGTGCCAGCTCACCTCTCCTCATCGGACTAGCGGGGCGCACCGGGGAGCTGTTTTTT	CASSPLLIGLAGRTGELFF
TRBV10-1	-	-	TRBJ2-5	TGCGCCAGCAGTGAGACTCTCCGGGACGGCCGCGAGACCCAGTACTTC	CASSETLRDGRETQYF
TRBV6-1	-	TRBD1	TRBJ1-6	TGTGCCAGCAGTGAATGGACAGGTGGGGATTCACCCCTCCACTTT	CASSEWTGGDSPLHF
TRBV5-1	-	-	TRBJ2-7	TGCGCCAGCAGCTTGGGGAAACATTACGAGCAGTACTTC	CASSLGKHYEQYF
TRBV5-5	-	-	TRBJ2-5	TGTGCCAGCAGCTTGATGGGGTTAGAGACCCAGTACTTC	CASSLMGLETQYF
TRBV6-1	-	TRBD2	TRBJ2-5	TGTGCCAGCAGTGTACTAGCGGGGGTCACTAAAGAGACCCAGTACTTC	CASSVLAGVTKETQYF
TRBV29-1	-	-	TRBJ1-1	TGCAGCGCACCTGAAGCTTTCTTT	CSAPEAFF
TRBV2	-	-	TRBJ2-3	TGTGCCAGCAGTGAAACAGATACGCAGTATTTT	CASSETDTQYF
TRBV5-1	-	-	TRBJ1-4	TGCGCCAGCAGCTTGACAGGGACTAATGAAAAACTGTTTTTT	CASSLTGTNEKLFF
TRBV14	-	-	TRBJ2-5	TGTGCCAGCAGCCAAGGGAGAGAGACCCAGTACTTC	CASSQGRETQYF
TRBV7-9	-	-	TRBJ1-1	TGTGCCAGCAGCCCGACAGGAGCCAAAGCTTTCTTT	CASSPTGAKAFF
TRBV6-1	-	-	TRBJ1-5	TGTGCCAGCAGTGAAAGGGGGGCTGGTCAGCCCCAGCATTTT	CASSERGAGQPQHF
TRBV12-5	once	-	TRBJ1-1	TGTGCTAGTGGTTTTATGGGAGGGCACACTGAAGCTTTCTTT	CASGFMGGHTEAFF
TRBV9	-	-	TRBJ1-1	TGTGCCAGCAGCCCCCAGAGAGTGAACACTGAAGCTTTCTTT	CASSPQRVNTEAFF
TRBV5-1	-	-	TRBJ2-3	TGCGCCAGCAGCTCCTACGGGGCTCCCACAGATACGCAGTATTTT	CASSSYGAPTDTQYF
TRBV30	once	-	TRBJ1-1	TGTGCCTGGAGGCAAGGAAACACTGAAGCTTTCTTT	CAWRQGNTEAFF
TRBV19	-	-	TRBJ1-5	TGTGCCAGTAGTATGGTGGGCGGTCAGCCCCAGCATTTT	CASSMVGGQPQHF
TRBV6-6	-	-	TRBJ1-5	TGTGCCTCCTCTTTTAGCAATCAGCCCCAGCATTTT	CASSFSNQPQHF
TRBV7-9	-	TRBD2	TRBJ2-7	TGTGCCAGCAGCCCCCCTGAACGGGGGGACTCCTACGAGCAGTACTTC	CASSPPERGDSYEQYF
TRBV5-1	-	TRBD1	TRBJ1-1	TGCGCCAGCAGCGGATACAGGGGGAACACTGAAGCTTTCTTT	CASSGYRGNTEAFF
TRBV7-2	few	-	TRBJ2-5	TGTGCCAGCAGCTTAGCGTCTCAGGGGATAGGAGAGACCCAGTACTTC	CASSLASQGIGETQYF
TRBV2	-	TRBD1	TRBJ1-1	TGTGCCAGCAGTGAAGAGGTAGGGGACAGGGGGAGGACTGAAGCTTTCTTT	CASSEEVGDRGRTEAFF
TRBV9	-	TRBD2	TRBJ2-5	TGTGCCAGCAGCGCTCTTAGCGGGGGGTTCACAGAGACCCAGTACTTC	CASSALSGGFTETQYF
TRBV30	-	-	TRBJ2-2	TGTGCCTGGAGTGTACAGGCCACCGGGGAGCTGTTTTTT	CAWSVQATGELFF
TRBV30	-	-	TRBJ2-3	TGTGCCTGGACGATCCTCGATACGCAGTATTTT	CAWTILDTQYF
TRBV11-3	-	TRBD1	TRBJ2-2	TGTGCCAGCAGTCTTGACAGGGGTGGGGAGCTGTTTTTT	CASSLDRGGELFF
TRBV14	-	-	TRBJ2-1	TGTGCCAGCAGCCATCTGGTCGGTTACAATGAGCAGTTCTTC	CASSHLVGYNEQFF
TRBV9	-	-	TRBJ1-1	TGTGCCAGCACCAGACTTGTTGGGAACACTGAAGCTTTCTTT	CASTRLVGNTEAFF
TRBV19	-	-	TRBJ1-1	TGTGCCAGTAGTTCCAGGCTGATGAACACTGAAGCTTTCTTT	CASSSRLMNTEAFF
TRBV6-5	-	-	TRBJ2-7	TGTGCCAGCAGTTTCACAGGGTCCGAGCAGTACTTC	CASSFTGSEQYF
TRBV10-3	-	TRBD2	TRBJ2-3	TGTGCCATCAGTGAAGTAGCGGGGGGGCGGACAGATACGCAGTATTTT	CAISEVAGGRTDTQYF
TRBV19	once	-	TRBJ1-5	TGTGCCAGTAGTATGTTTGGGGAAAGCAATCAGCCCCAGCATTTT	CASSMFGESNQPQHF
TRBV28	-	-	TRBJ1-2	TGTGCCAGCAGCCCCCCAAGGCGGTTAGGCTACACCTTC	CASSPPRRLGYTF
TRBV7-9	-	-	TRBJ2-1	TGTGCCAGCATCGGCAGGCGTAGCAATGAGCAGTTCTTC	CASIGRRSNEQFF
TRBV2	-	-	TRBJ2-3	TGTGCCACCAAGGATACGGGGGTCACAGATACGCAGTATTTT	CATKDTGVTDTQYF
TRBV6-6	once	-	TRBJ1-1	TGTGCCAGCAGTTACTCAAAGACCCAAGGGAACACTGAAGCTTTCTTT	CASSYSKTQGNTEAFF
TRBV9	-	-	TRBJ1-1	TGTGCCAGCAGCCCCGCCGGGACCTTACTTGAAGCTTTCTTT	CASSPAGTLLEAFF